Sequencing of this T cell receptor beta chain was carried out in a study of Graves' ophthalmopathy and Graves' hyperthyroidism. CDR3 length: 14 amino acids. V was clipped by 5 bases and J by 5 bases, with 15 bases between them. Germline CDR1 is WSHSY and CDR2 is SAAADI. Researchers took RNA transcripts and amplified TCR beta CDR3 regions from them. RT-PCR with HTBI primers came first, then second-round multiplex PCR. One entry per CDR3 protein results from TCRdb running MiXCR on the multiplex PCR reads. In the table there are about 740,000 distinct CDR3 sequences, 35% to 50% of which are singletons. The chain carries TRBV10-2 and TRBJ1-2, with a possible D match to TRBD1 (5 bases). Sequenced input: peripheral blood. This clonotype was obtained from an adult man with Graves' ophthalmopathy. CDR3 nucleotides: TGCGCCAGCAGTAACCTCCGGGACCCTTATGGCTACACCTTC. Encoded protein: CASSNLRDPYGYTF.